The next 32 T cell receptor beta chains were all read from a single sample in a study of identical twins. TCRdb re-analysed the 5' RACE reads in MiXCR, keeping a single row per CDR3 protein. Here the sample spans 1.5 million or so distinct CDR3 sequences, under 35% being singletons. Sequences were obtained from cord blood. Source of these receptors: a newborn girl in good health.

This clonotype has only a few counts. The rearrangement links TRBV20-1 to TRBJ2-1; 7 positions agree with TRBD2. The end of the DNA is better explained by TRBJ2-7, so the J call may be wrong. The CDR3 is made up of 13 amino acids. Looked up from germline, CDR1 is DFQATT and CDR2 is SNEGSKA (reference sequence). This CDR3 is CSASGRTYNEQYF. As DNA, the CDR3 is TGCAGTGCTAGCGGGAGGACCTACAATGAGCAGTACTTC.

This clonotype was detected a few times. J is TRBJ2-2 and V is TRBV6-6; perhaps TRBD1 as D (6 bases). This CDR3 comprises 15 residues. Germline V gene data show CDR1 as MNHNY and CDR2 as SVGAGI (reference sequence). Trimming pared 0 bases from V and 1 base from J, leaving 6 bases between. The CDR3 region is CASSYSTGNTGELFF. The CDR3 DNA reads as TGTGCCAGCAGTTACTCGACAGGGAACACCGGGGAGCTGTTTTTT.

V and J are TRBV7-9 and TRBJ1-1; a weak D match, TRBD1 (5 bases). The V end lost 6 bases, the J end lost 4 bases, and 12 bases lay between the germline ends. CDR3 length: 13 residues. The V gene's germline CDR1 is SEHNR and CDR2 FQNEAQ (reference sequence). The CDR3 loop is CASSPYTGTEAFF. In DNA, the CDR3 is TGTGCCAGCAGTCCTTATACAGGCACTGAAGCTTTCTTT.

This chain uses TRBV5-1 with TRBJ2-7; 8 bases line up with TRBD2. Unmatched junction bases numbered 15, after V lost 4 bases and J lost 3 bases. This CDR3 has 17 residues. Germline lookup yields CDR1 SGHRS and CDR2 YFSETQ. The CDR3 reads CASSAKARAGVLYEQYF. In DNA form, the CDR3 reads TGCGCCAGCAGCGCCAAGGCTAGAGCGGGAGTACTCTACGAGCAGTACTTC.

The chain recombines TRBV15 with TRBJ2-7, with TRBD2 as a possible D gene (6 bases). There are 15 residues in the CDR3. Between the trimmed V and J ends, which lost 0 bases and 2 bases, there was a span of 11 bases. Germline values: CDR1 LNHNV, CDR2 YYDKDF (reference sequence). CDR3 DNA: TGTGCCACCAGCAGAGAGGGGGGATCAGCCTACGAGCAGTACTTC. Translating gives CATSREGGSAYEQYF.

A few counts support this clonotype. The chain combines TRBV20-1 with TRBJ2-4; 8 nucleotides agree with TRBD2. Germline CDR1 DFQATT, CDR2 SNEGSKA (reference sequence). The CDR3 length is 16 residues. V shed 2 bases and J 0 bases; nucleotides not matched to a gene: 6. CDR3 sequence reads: CSARIGSGEAKNIQYF. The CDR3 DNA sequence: TGCAGTGCTAGAATAGGTAGCGGGGAAGCCAAAAACATTCAGTACTTC.

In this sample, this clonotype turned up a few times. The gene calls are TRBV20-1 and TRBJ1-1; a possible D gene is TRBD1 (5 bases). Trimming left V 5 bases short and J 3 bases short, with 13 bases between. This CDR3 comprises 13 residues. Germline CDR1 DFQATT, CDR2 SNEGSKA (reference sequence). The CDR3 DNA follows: TGCAGTGCTGGGCCGGGGCCCTACACTGAAGCTTTCTTT. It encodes CSAGPGPYTEAFF.

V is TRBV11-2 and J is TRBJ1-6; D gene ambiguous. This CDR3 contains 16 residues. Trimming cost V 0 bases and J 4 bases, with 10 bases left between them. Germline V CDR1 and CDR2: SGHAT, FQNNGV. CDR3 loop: CASSLDPIPYNSPLHF. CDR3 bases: TGTGCCAGCAGCTTAGATCCAATACCATATAATTCACCCCTCCACTTT.

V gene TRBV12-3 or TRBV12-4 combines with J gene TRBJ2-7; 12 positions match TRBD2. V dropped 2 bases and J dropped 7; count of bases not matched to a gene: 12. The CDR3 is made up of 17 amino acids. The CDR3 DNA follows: TGTGCCAGCAGTTTAATCGGGACTAGCGGGCGGTACAATGAGCAGTACTTC. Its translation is CASSLIGTSGRYNEQYF.

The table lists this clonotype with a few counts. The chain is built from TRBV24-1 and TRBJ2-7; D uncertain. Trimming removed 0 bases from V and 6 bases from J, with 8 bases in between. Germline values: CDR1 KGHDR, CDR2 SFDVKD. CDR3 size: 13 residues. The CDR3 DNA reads TGTGCCACCAGTGATTTGCGGACCACCGAGCAGTACTTC. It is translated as CATSDLRTTEQYF.

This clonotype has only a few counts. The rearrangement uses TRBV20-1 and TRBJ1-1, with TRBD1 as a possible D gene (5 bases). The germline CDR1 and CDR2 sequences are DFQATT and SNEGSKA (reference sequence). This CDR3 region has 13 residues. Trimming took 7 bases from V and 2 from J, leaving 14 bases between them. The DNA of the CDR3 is TGCAGTGGACACGGGGGGGGAAACACTGAAGCTTTCTTT. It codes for CSGHGGGNTEAFF.

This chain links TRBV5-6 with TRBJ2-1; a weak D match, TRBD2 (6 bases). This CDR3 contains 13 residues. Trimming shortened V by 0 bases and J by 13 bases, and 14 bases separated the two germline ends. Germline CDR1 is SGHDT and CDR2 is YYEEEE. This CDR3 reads CASSLGLEETQFF. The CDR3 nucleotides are TGTGCCAGCAGCTTGGGACTAGAAGAGACCCAGTTCTTC.

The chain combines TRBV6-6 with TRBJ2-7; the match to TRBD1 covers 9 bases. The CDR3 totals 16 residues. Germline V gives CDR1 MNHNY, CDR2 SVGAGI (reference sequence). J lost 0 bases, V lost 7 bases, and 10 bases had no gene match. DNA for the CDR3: TGTGCCAGCAAGGGGACGAGGACAGGGGCCTCCTACGAGCAGTACTTC. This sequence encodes CASKGTRTGASYEQYF.

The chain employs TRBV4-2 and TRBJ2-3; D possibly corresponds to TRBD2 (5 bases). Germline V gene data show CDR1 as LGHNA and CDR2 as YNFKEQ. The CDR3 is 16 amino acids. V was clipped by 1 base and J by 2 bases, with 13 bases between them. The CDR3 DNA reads TGTGCCAGCAGCCAAGTGAGCGGAGATCACACAGATACGCAGTATTTT. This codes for CASSQVSGDHTDTQYF.

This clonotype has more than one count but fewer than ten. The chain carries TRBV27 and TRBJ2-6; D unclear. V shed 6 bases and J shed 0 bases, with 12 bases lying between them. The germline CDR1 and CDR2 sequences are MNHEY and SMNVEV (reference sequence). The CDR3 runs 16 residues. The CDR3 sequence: CASSPHTVSGANVLTF. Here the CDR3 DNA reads TGTGCCAGCAGCCCCCATACAGTCTCTGGGGCCAACGTCCTGACTTTC.

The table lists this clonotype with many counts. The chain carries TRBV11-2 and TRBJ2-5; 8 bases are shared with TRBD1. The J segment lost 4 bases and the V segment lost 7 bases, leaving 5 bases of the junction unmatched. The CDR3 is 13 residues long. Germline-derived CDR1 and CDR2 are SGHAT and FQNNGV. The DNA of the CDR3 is TGTGCCAGCACTCAGGGGGCGGGAGAGACCCAGTACTTC. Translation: CASTQGAGETQYF.

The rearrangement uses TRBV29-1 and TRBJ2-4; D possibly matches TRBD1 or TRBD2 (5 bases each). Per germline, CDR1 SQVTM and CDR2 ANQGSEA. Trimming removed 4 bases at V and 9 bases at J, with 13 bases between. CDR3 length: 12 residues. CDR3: CSVVSGRGIQYF. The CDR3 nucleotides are TGCAGCGTTGTTTCAGGGAGAGGCATTCAGTACTTC.

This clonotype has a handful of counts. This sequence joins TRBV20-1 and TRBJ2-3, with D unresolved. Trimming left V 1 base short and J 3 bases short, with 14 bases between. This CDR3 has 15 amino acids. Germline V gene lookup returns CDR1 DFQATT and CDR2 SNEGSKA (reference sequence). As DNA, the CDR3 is TGCAGTGCTAGAGCGAGCCGGAGAAGAACAGATACGCAGTATTTT. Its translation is CSARASRRRTDTQYF.

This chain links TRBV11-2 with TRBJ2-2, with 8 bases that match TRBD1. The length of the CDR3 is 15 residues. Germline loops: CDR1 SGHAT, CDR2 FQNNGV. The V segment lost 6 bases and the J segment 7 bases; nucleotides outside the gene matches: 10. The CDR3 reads CASRLIRDRNGELFF. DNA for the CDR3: TGTGCCAGCAGGCTTATTCGGGACAGGAACGGGGAGCTGTTTTTT.

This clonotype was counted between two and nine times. The CDR3 bases are TGTGCCAGCAGTTTGCCAGGGGGCGTTGAGCAGTTCTTC. This sequence encodes CASSLPGGVEQFF. This sequence joins TRBV27 and TRBJ2-1; the match to TRBD1 covers 8 bases. This CDR3 is 13 amino acids long. The junction had 4 bases not matched to a gene; V was cut back by 3 bases and J by 9 bases. Germline V gene data show CDR1 as MNHEY and CDR2 as SMNVEV (reference sequence).

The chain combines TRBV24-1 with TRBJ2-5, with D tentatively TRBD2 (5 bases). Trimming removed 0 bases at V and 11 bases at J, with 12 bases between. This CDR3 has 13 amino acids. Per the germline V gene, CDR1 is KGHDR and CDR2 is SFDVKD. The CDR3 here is CATSDLWSGEQYF. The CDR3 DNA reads TGTGCCACCAGTGATTTGTGGAGCGGTGAGCAGTACTTC.

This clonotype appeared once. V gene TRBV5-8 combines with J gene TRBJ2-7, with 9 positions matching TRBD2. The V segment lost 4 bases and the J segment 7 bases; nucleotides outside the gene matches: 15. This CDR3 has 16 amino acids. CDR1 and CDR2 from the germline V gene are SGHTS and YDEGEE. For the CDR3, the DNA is TGTGCCAGCAGCCGCGGGAGGGGGCTACTGGGTGATGAGCAGTACTTC. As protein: CASSRGRGLLGDEQYF.

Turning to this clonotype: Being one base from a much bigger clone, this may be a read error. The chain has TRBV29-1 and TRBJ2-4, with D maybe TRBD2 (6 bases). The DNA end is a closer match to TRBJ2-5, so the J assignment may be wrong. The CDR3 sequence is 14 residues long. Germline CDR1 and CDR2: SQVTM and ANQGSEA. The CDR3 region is CSVGRSWGVETQYF. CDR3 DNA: TGCAGCGTCGGACGTTCGTGGGGGGTGGAGACCCAGTACTTC.

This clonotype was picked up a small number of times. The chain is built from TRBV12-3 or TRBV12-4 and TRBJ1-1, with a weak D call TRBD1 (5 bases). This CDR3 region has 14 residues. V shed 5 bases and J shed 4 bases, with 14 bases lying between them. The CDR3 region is CASSLHQGVTEAFF. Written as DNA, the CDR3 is TGTGCCAGCAGTCTCCACCAAGGGGTCACTGAAGCTTTCTTT.

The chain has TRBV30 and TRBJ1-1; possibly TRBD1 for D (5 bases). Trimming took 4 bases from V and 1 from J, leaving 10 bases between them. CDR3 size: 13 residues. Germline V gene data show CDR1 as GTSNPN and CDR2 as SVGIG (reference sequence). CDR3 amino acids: CAWTGPGNTEAFF. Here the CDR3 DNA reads TGTGCCTGGACAGGGCCAGGGAACACTGAAGCTTTCTTT.

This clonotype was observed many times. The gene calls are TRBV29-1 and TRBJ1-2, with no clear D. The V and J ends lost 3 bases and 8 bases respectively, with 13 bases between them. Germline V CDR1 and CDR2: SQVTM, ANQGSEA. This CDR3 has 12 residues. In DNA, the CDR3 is TGCAGCGTTGAGGGTACTCCCACGGGCTACACCTTC. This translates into CSVEGTPTGYTF.

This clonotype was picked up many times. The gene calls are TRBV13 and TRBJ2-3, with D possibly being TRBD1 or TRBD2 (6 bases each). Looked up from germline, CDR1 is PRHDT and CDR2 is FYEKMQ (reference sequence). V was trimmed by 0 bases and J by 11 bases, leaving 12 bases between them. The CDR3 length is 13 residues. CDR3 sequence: CASSLGRRDKQYF. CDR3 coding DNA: TGTGCCAGCAGCTTAGGCCGGCGGGACAAGCAGTATTTT.

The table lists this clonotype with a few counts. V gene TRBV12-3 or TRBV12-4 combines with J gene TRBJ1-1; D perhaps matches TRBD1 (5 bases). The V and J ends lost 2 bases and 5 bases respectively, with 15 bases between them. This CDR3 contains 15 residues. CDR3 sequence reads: CASSLSRVFRTEAFF. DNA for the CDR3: TGTGCCAGCAGTTTATCCAGGGTGTTTAGGACTGAAGCTTTCTTT.

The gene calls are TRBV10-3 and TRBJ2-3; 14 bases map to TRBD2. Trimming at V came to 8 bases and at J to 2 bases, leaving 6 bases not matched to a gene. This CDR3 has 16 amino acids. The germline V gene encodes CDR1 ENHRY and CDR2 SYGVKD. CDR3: CAIGTSGRSLTDTQYF. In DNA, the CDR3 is TGTGCCATCGGGACTAGCGGGAGATCCCTCACAGATACGCAGTATTTT.

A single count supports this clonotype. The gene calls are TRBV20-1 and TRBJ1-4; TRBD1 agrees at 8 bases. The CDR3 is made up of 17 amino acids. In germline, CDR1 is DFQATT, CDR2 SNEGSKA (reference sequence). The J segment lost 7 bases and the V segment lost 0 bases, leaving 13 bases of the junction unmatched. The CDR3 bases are TGCAGTGCTAGAGATCGGGGACAGGCGCTTAATGTTGAAAAACTGTTTTTT. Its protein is CSARDRGQALNVEKLFF.

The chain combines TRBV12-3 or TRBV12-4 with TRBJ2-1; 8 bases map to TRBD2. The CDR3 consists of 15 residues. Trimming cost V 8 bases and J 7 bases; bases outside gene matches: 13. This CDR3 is CASRSPGTRVNEQFF. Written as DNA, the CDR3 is TGTGCCAGCCGGAGTCCCGGGACTAGGGTGAATGAGCAGTTCTTC.

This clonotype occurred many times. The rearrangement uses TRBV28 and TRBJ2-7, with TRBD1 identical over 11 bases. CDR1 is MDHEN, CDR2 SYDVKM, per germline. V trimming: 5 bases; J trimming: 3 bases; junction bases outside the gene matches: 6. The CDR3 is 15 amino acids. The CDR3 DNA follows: TGTGCCAGCAGTCACACCGGGACAGGGGGCTACGAGCAGTACTTC. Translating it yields CASSHTGTGGYEQYF.